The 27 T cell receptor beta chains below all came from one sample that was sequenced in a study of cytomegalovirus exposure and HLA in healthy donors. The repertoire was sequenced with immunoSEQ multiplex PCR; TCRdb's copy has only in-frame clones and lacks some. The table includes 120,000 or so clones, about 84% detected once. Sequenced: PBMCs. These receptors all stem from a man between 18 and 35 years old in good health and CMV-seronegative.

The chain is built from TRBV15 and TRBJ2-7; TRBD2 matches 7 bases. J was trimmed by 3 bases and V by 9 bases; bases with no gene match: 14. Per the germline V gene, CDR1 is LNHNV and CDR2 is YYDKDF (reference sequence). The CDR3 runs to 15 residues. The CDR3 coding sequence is TGTGCCACTGAGAACGCCGGGACTAATGACTACGAGCAGTACTTC. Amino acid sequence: CATENAGTNDYEQYF.

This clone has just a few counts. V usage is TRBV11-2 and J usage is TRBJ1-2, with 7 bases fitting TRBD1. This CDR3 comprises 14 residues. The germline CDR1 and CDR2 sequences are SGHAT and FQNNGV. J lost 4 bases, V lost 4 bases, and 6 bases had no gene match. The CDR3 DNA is TGTGCCAGCAGCTCGAGGGACAGAGGCTATGGCTACACCTTC. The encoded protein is CASSSRDRGYGYTF. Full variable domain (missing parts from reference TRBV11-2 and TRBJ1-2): EAGVAQSPRYKIIEKRQSVAFWCNPISGHATLYWYQQILGQGPKLLIQFQNNGVVDDSQLPKDRFSAERLKGVDSTLKIQPAKLEDSAVYLCASSSRDRGYGYTFGSGTRLTVV.

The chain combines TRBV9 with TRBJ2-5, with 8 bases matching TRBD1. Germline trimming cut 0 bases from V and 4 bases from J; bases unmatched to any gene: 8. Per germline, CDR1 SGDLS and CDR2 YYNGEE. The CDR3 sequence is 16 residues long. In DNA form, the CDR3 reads TGTGCCAGCAGCGTAGGAGGCAGGGGGCCTGGAGAGACCCAGTACTTC. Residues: CASSVGGRGPGETQYF.

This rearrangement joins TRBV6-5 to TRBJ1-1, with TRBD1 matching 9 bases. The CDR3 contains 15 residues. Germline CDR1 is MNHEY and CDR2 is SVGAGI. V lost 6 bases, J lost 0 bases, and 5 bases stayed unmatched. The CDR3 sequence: CASRTGTGMNTEAFF. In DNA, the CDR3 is TGTGCCAGCAGGACCGGGACAGGGATGAACACTGAAGCTTTCTTT.

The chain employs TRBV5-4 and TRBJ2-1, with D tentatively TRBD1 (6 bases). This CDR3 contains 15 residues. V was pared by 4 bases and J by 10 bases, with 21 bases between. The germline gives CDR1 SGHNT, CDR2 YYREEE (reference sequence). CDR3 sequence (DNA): TGTGCCAGCAGCAAATCCGGGACAACTAACGTCGAGCAGTTCTTC. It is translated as CASSKSGTTNVEQFF.

CDR3 sequence (DNA): TGTGCCAGCAGTCCAATCAGGCAGACCAGCGGCTACACCTTC. This translates into CASSPIRQTSGYTF. This sequence joins TRBV27 and TRBJ1-2, with no clear D. V lost 5 bases and J lost 8, with 18 bases in between. There are 14 residues in the CDR3. Germline CDR1 is MNHEY and CDR2 is SMNVEV (reference sequence).

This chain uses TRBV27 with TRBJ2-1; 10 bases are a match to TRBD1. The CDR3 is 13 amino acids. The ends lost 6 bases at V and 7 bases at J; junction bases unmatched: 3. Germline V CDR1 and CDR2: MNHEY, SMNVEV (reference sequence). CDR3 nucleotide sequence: TGTGCCAGCAGGACAGGGGGCGTGAATGAGCAGTTCTTC. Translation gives CASRTGGVNEQFF.

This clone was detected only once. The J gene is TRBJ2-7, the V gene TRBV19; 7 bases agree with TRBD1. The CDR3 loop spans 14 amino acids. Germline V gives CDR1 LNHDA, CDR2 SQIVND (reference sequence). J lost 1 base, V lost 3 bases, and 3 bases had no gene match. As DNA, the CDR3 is TGTGCCAGTAGTATTGTGACAGGGTCCTACGAGCAGTACTTC. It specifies CASSIVTGSYEQYF. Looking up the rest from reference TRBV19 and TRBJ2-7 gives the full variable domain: DGGITQSPKYLFRKEGQNVTLSCEQNLNHDAMYWYRQDPGQGLRLIYYSQIVNDFQKGDIAEGYSVSREKKESFPLTVTSAQKNPTAFYLCASSIVTGSYEQYFGPGTRLTVT.

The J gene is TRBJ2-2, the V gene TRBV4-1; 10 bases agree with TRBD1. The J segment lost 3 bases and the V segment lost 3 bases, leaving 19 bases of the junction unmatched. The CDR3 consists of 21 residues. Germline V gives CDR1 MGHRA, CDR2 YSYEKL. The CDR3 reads CASSHPRASGQGPKDTGELFF. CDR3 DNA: TGCGCCAGCAGCCATCCCCGGGCGTCGGGACAGGGGCCAAAAGACACCGGGGAGCTGTTTTTT.

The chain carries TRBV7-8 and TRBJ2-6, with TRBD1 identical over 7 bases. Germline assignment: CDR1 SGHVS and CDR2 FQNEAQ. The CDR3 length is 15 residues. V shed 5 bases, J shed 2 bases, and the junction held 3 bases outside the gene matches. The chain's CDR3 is CASSSRGTGANVLTF. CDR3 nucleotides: TGTGCCAGCAGCAGCAGGGGGACTGGGGCCAACGTCCTGACTTTC.

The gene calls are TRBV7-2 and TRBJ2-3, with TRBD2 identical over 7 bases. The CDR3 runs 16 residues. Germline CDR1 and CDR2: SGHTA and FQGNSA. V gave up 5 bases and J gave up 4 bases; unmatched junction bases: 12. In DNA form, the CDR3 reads TGTGCCAGCAGCCCTCGAACTAGCGCATACGCAGATACGCAGTATTTT. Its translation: CASSPRTSAYADTQYF.

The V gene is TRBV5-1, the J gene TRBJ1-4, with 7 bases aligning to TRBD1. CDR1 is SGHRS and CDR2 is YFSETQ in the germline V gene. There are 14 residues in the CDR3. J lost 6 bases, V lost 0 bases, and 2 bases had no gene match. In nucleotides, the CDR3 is TGCGCCAGCAGCTTGGTTACAGGGGATGAAAAACTGTTTTTT. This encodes CASSLVTGDEKLFF.

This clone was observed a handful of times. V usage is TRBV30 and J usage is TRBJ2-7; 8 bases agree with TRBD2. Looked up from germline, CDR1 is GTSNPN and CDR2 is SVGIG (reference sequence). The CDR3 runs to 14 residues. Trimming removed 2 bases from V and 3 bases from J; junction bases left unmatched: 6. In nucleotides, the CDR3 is TGTGCCTGGAGTACGGGACTAGGACTCTACGAGCAGTACTTC. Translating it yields CAWSTGLGLYEQYF.

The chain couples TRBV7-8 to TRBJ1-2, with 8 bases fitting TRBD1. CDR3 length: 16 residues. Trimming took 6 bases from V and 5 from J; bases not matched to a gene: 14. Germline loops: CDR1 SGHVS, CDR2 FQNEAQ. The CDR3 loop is CASSTDRAGTIYGYTF. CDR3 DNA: TGTGCCAGCAGTACGGACAGGGCCGGGACTATTTATGGCTACACCTTC.

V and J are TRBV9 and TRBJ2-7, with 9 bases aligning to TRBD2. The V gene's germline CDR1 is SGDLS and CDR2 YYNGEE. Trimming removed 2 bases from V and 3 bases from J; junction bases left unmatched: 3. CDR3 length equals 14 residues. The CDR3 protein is CASSVTSGFYEQYF. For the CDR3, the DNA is TGTGCCAGCAGCGTGACTAGCGGCTTCTACGAGCAGTACTTC. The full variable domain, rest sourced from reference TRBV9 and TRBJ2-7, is DSGVTQTPKHLITATGQRVTLRCSPRSGDLSVYWYQQSLDQGLQFLIQYYNGEERAKGNILERFSAQQFPDLHSELNLSSLELGDSALYFCASSVTSGFYEQYFGPGTRLTVT.

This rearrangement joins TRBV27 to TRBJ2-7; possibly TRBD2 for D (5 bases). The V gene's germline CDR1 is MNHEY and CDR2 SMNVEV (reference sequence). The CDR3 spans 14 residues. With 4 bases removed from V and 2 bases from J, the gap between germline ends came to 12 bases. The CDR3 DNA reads TGTGCCAGCAGTTCCAAAGCCGGGGCCTACGAGCAGTACTTC. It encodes CASSSKAGAYEQYF.

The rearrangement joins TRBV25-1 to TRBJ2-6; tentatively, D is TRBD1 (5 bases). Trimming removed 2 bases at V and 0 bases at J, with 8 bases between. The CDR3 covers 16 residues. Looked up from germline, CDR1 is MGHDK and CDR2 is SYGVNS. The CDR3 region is CASSEDSYSGANVLTF. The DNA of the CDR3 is TGTGCCAGCAGTGAAGACAGCTACTCTGGGGCCAACGTCCTGACTTTC.

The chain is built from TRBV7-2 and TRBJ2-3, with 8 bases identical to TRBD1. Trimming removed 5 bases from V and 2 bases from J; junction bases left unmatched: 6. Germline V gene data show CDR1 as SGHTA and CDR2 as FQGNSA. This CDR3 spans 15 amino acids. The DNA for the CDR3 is TGTGCCAGCAGCCCAAGACAGGGGAACACAGATACGCAGTATTTT. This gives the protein CASSPRQGNTDTQYF.

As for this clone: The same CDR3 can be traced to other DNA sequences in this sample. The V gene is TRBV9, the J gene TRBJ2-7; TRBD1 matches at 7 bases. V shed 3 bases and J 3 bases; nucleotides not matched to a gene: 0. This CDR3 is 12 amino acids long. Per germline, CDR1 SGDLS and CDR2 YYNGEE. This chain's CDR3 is CASSGDSYEQYF. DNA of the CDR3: TGTGCCAGCAGCGGGGACAGCTACGAGCAGTACTTC.

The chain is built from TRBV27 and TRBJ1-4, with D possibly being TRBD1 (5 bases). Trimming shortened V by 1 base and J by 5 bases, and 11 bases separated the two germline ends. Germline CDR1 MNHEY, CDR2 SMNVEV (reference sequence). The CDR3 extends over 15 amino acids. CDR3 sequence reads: CASSLLGRLNEKLFF. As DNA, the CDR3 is TGTGCCAGCAGTTTATTGGGGCGCCTAAATGAAAAACTGTTTTTT.

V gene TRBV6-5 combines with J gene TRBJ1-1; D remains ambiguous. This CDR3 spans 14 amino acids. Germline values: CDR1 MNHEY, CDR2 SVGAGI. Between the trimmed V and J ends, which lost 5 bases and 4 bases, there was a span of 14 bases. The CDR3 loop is CASSPGVYPTEAFF. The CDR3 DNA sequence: TGTGCCAGCAGTCCCGGGGTCTACCCCACTGAAGCTTTCTTT.

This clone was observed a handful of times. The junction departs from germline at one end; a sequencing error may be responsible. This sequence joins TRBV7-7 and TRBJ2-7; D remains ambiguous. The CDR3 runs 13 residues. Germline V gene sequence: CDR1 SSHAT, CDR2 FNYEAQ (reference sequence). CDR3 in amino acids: CASSPGTVYEQYF. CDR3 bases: TGTGCTAGCAGCCCCGGTACAGTCTACGAGCAGTACTTC.

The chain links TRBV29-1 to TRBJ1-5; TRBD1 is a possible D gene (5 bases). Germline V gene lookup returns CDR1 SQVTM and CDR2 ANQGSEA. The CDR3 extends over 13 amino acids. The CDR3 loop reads CSTREGSNQPQHF. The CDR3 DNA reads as TGCAGTACCAGGGAGGGAAGCAATCAGCCCCAGCATTTT.

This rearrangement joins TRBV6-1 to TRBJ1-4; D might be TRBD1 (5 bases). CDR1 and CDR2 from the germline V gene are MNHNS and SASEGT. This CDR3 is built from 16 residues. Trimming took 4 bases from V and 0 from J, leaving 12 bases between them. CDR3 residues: CASSAKQVPTNEKLFF. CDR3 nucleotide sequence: TGTGCCAGCAGTGCCAAACAGGTTCCAACTAATGAAAAACTGTTTTTT.

CDR3 sequence reads: CASKAKVSGMTEQYF. The CDR3 coding sequence is TGTGCCAGCAAAGCCAAGGTTAGCGGGATGACCGAGCAGTACTTC. The V call is TRBV6-5, the J call TRBJ2-7; 8 bases are shared with TRBD2. The CDR3 has 15 residues. CDR1 MNHEY and CDR2 SVGAGI come from the germline V gene. Germline trimming cut 7 bases from V and 6 bases from J; bases unmatched to any gene: 14.

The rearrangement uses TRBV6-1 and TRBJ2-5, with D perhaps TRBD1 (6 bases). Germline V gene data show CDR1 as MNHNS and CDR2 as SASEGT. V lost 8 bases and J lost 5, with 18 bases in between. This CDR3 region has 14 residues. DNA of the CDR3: TGTGCCAGCCACGCTATGCAGGGGCCGGAGACCCAGTACTTC. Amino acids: CASHAMQGPETQYF.

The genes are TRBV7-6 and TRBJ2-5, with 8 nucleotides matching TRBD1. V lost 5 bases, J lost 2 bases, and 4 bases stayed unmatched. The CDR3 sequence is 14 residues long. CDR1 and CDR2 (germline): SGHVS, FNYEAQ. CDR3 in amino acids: CASSERTGQETQYF. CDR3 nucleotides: TGTGCCAGCAGCGAGCGGACAGGGCAAGAGACCCAGTACTTC. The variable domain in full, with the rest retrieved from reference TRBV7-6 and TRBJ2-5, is GAGVSQSPRYKVTKRGQDVALRCDPISGHVSLYWYRQALGQGPEFLTYFNYEAQQDKSGLPNDRFSAERPEGSISTLTIQRTEQRDSAMYRCASSERTGQETQYFGPGTRLLVL.